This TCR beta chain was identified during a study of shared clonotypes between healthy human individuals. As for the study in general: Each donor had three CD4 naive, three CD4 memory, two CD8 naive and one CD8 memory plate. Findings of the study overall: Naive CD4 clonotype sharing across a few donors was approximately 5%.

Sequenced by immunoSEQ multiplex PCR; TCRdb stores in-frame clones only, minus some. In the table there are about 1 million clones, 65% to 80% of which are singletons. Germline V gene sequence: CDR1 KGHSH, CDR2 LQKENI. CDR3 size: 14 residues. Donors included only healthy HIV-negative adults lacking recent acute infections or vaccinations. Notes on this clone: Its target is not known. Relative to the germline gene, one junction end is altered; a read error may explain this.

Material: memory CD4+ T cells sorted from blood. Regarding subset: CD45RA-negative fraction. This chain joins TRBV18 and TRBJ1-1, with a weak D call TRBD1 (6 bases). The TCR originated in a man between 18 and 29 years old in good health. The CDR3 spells CASSPGQSITGAFF. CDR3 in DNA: TGTGCCAGCTCACCAGGACAGTCCATCACTGGAGCTTTCTTT.